This TCR beta chain was captured in a study of technical replicates of blood from a few donors. The method was immunoSEQ multiplex PCR; TCRdb's version includes in-frame clones alone and lacks a portion of them. This sample has some 67,000 clones, with more than 95% found just once. V was shortened by 6 bases and J by 3 bases, with 5 bases between the two germline ends. Germline CDR1 SGHNT, CDR2 YENEEA. This CDR3 has 11 amino acids. Input material: T cells isolated from PBMCs. The chain employs TRBV11-3 and TRBJ2-5; D is uncertain. This receptor was identified in a human donor in good health. CDR3 DNA: TGTGCCAGCAGACACGAAGAGACCCAGTACTTC. Translating gives CASRHEETQYF.